The entry below describes one TCR beta chain. Recovered status applied to Cohort 3 donors who had two consecutive negative PCRs. It also applied to those with clearance or with symptom resolution. This sample was included in a study of blood T cell repertoires in COVID-19. Study summary: Donors in the United States, Italy and Spain gave samples during acute or convalescent COVID-19.

In the original analysis: Estimation of nucleated cell counts relied on the amplification of reference gene primers. Clones were read by immunoSEQ multiplex PCR, and TCRdb kept only the in-frame ones, dropping some. The DNA was the basis for D and trimming; V, J and clone size are from that table. This table has almost 250,000 clones, around 89% appearing once. The CDR3 runs 16 residues. Germline CDR1 MDHEN, CDR2 SYDVKM. Trimming pared 6 bases from V and 0 bases from J, leaving 15 bases between. What was sequenced was PBMCs or T cells enriched from blood (not recorded which). This receptor was taken from a woman aged 25 to 39 who had recovered from COVID-19. The J gene is TRBJ2-1, the V gene TRBV28; TRBD1 might be the D (6 bases). The CDR3: CASRKKRTASYNEQFF. DNA for the CDR3: TGTGCCAGCAGGAAGAAAAGGACAGCCTCCTACAATGAGCAGTTCTTC. The full variable domain, with the rest looked up from reference TRBV28 and TRBJ2-1, is DVKVTQSSRYLVKRTGEKVFLECVQDMDHENMFWYRQDPGLGLRLIYFSYDVKMKEKGDIPEGYSVSREKKERFSLILESASTNQTSMYLCASRKKRTASYNEQFFGPGTRLTVL.